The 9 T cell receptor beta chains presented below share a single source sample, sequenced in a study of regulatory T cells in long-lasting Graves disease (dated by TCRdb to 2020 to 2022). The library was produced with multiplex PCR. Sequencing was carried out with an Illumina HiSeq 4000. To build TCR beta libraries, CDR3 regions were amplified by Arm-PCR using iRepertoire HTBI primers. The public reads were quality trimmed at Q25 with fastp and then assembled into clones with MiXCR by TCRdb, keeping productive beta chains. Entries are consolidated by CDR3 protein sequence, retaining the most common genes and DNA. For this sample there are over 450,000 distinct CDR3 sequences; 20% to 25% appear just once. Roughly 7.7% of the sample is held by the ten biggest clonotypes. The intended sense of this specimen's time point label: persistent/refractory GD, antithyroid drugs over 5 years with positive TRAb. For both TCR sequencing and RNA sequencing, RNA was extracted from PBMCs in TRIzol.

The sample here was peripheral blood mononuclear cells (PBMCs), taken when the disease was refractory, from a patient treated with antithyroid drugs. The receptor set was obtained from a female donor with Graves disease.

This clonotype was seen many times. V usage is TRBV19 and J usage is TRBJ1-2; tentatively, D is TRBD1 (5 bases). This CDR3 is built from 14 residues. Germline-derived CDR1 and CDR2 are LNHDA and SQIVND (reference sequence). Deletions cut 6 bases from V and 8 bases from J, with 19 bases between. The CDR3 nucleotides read TGTGCCAGTAGCGAACCGGGGCCGATTGAAGGCTACACCTTC. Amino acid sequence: CASSEPGPIEGYTF.

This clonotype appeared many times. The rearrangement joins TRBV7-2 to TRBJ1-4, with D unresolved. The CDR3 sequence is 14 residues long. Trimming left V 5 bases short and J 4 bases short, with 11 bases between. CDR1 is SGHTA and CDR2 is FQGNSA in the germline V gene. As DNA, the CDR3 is TGTGCCAGCAGCCATTATTCAAGTAATGAAAAACTGTTTTTT. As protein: CASSHYSSNEKLFF.

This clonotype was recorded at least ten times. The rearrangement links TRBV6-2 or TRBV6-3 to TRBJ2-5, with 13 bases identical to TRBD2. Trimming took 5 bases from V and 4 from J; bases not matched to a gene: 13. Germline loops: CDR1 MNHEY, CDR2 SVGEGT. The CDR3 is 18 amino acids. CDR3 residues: CASSPGLAGVVGGETQYF. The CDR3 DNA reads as TGTGCCAGCAGTCCTGGACTAGCGGGAGTAGTCGGGGGAGAGACCCAGTACTTC.

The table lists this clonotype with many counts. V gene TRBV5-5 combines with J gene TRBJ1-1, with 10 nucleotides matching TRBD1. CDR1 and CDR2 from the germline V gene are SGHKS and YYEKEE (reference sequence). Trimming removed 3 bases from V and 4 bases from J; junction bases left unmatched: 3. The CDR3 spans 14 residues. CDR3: CASSYWTGGTEAFF. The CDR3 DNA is TGTGCCAGCAGCTACTGGACAGGGGGCACTGAAGCTTTCTTT.

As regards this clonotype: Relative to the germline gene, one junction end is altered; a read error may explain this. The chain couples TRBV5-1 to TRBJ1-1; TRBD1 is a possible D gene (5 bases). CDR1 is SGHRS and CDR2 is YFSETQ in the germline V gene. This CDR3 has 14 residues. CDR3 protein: CASSFQGMNTEVFF. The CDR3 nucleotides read TGCGCCAGCAGCTTTCAGGGAATGAACACTGAAGTTTTCTTT.

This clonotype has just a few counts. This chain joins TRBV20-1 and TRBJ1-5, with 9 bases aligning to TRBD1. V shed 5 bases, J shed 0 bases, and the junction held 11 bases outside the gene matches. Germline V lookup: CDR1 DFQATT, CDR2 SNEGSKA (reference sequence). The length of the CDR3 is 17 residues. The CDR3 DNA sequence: TGCAGTGCTGGTGGTGCCCACAGGGGGCTTAGCAATCAGCCCCAGCATTTT. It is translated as CSAGGAHRGLSNQPQHF.

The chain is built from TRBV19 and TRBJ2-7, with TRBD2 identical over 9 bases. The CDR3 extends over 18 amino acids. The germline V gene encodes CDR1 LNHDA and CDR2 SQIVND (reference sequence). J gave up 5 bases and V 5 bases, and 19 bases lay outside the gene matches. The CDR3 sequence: CASSHTLPTSGSWNEQYF. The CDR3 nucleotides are TGTGCCAGTAGTCACACACTCCCGACTAGCGGCTCTTGGAACGAGCAGTACTTC.

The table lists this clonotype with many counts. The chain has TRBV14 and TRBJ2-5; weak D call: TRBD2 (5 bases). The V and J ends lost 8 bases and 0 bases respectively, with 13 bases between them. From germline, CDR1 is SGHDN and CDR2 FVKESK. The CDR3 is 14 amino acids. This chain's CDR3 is CASSNGKYQETQYF. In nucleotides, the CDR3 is TGTGCCAGCTCTAACGGGAAGTACCAAGAGACCCAGTACTTC.

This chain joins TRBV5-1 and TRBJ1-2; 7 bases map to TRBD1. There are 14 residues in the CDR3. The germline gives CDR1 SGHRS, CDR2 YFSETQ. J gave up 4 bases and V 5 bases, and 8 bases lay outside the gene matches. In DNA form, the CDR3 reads TGCGCCAGCAGGGCCAGAGACAGGGCCTATGGCTACACCTTC. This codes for CASRARDRAYGYTF.